The next 4 T cell receptor beta chains were all read from a single sample in a study of cytomegalovirus exposure and HLA in healthy donors. The study ran its PCR with 60 Vbeta and 13 Jbeta primers. Only in-frame clones appear in the TCRdb table, and some are missing; sequencing was by immunoSEQ multiplex PCR. The data hold 120,000 to 150,000 clones, with 66% observed a single time. Material: PBMCs. The receptors originated from a woman aged 60-75 years in good health and CMV-seronegative.

In its sample, this clone was seen a few times. This sequence joins TRBV7-2 and TRBJ1-2; TRBD1 is a possible D gene (6 bases). Trimming took 2 bases from V and 6 from J, leaving 10 bases between them. Germline assignment: CDR1 SGHTA and CDR2 FQGNSA. The CDR3 is made up of 13 amino acids. For the CDR3, the DNA is TGTGCCAGCAGCTTAACAGGGCCCAATGGCTACACCTTC. Amino acids: CASSLTGPNGYTF.

The V gene is TRBV7-2, the J gene TRBJ2-3; D is uncertain. V shed 1 base and J shed 2 bases, with 7 bases lying between them. Germline V CDR1 and CDR2: SGHTA, FQGNSA. This CDR3 spans 14 amino acids. The DNA for the CDR3 is TGTGCCAGCAGCTTAGGGCTAGACACAGATACGCAGTATTTT. This encodes CASSLGLDTDTQYF.

The genes are TRBV9 and TRBJ2-1; 8 bases line up with TRBD2. The CDR3 spans 15 residues. Germline V gene lookup returns CDR1 SGDLS and CDR2 YYNGEE. Trimming at V came to 4 bases and at J to 4 bases, leaving 7 bases not matched to a gene. Here the CDR3 reads CASSPRVAGYNEQFF. Written as DNA, the CDR3 is TGTGCCAGCAGCCCCCGGGTAGCGGGGTACAATGAGCAGTTCTTC.

The chain carries TRBV7-2 and TRBJ2-3, with 10 nucleotides matching TRBD1. J lost 4 bases, V lost 8 bases, and 3 bases had no gene match. The germline V gene encodes CDR1 SGHTA and CDR2 FQGNSA. This CDR3 spans 13 amino acids. The CDR3 here is CASGTGAADTQYF. The DNA for the CDR3 is TGTGCCAGCGGGACAGGGGCGGCAGATACGCAGTATTTT.